This T cell receptor beta chain was recovered during a study of PD-1 blockade in classical Hodgkin lymphoma. Broader study findings: The authors have not defined what causes the repertoire differences, possibly disease activity or prior therapy. A reduction in baseline TCR diversity was reportedly seen in newly diagnosed patients relative to healthy donors.

There are 14 residues in the CDR3. Germline CDR1 SGHRS, CDR2 YFSETQ. Trimming took off 4 bases at V and 6 bases at J, with 16 bases between the two ends. Profiled with immunoSEQ multiplex PCR; TCRdb holds only in-frame clones, not every one. In the table there are 25,000 to 35,000 clones, around 89% of which are singletons. This sample's time point: newly diagnosed, previously untreated cHL patient sample. It was by magnetic negative selection that CD4+ T cells were purified from thawed PBMCs. The study compared against PBMCs from newly diagnosed, untreated classical Hodgkin lymphoma. This clone was seen a few times. What it recognizes is unknown.

Sequenced sample: CD4+ T cells from blood. V usage is TRBV5-1 and J usage is TRBJ1-1; the D is unclear. This sequence was found in a human donor with classical Hodgkin lymphoma. Here the CDR3 DNA reads TGCGCCAGCAGCACAAGTCCTAGCGCCTCTGAAGCTTTCTTT. Translating gives CASSTSPSASEAFF. The whole variable domain, filled in from reference TRBV5-1 and TRBJ1-1, reads KAGVTQTPRYLIKTRGQQVTLSCSPISGHRSVSWYQQTPGQGLQFLFEYFSETQRNKGNFPGRFSGRQFSNSRSEMNVSTLELGDSALYLCASSTSPSASEAFFGQGTRLTVV.